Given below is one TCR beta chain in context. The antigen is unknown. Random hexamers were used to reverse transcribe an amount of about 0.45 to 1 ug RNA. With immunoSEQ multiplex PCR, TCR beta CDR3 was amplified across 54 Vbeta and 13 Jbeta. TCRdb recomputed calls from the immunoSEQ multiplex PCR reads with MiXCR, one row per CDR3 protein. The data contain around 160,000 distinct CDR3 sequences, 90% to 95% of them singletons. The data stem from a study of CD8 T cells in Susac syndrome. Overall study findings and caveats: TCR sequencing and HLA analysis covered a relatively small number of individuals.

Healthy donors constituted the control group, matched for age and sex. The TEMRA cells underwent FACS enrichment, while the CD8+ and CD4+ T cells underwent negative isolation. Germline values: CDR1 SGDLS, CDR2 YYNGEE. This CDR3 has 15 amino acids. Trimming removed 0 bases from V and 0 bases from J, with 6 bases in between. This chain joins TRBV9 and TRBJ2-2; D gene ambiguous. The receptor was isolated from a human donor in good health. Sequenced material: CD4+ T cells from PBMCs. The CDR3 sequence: CASSVGRANTGELFF. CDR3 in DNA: TGTGCCAGCAGCGTAGGGCGAGCGAACACCGGGGAGCTGTTTTTT.